The TCR beta chain under discussion was sequenced for a study of Ad26.COV2.S vaccination and SARS-CoV-2 variants. For the study at large: Within the COV1001 Ad26.COV2.S trial arm, the donor was enrolled. Into the muscle, Ad26.COV2.S was dosed once or twice, 56 days apart. General study points: Considerable breadth of spike-specific CD8+ and CD4+ T cell responses has reportedly been documented following vaccination. Non-spike TCR breadth was similar in vaccine and placebo recipients.

The CDR3 extends over 17 amino acids. The V gene end was trimmed by 6 bases and the J gene end by 5 bases; junction bases not matched to a gene: 13. CDR1 SEHNR and CDR2 FQNEAQ come from the germline V gene (reference sequence). Worth noting for this clone: Antigen specificity is unknown.

Treatment specified: roughly 19 received Ad26.COV2.S at low or high dose, single or two shots; five or six received placebo; per-sample allocation not given. All samples were drawn on day 63, counting from the first vaccine or placebo injection. Here immunoSEQ multiplex PCR was the method, and the copy in TCRdb shows in-frame clones only, minus some. The repertoire has around 400,000 clones, roughly 80% of them found once; the top ten carry about 7.1%. The chain has TRBV7-9 and TRBJ1-6; the match to TRBD1 covers 7 bases. Sequences were derived from peripheral blood, sampled in a trial of Ad26.COV2.S vaccine versus placebo. The sequence came from a person between 18 and 60 years old who received the Ad26.COV2.S COVID-19 vaccine or a placebo. CDR3 sequence reads: CASRSYPGTVNNSPLHF. CDR3 nucleotides: TGTGCCAGCAGGTCATACCCTGGGACAGTCAATAATTCACCCCTCCACTTT.